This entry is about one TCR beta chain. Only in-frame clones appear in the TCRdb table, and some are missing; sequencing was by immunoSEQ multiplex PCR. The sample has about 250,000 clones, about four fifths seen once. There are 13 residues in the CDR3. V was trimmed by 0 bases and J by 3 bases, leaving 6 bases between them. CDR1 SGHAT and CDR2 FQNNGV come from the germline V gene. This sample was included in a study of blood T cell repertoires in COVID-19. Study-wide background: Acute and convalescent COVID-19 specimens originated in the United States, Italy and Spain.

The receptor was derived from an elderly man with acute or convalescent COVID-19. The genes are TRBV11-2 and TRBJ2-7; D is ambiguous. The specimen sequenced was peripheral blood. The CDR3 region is CASSLDRLYEQYF. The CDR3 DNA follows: TGTGCCAGCAGCTTAGACAGACTCTACGAGCAGTACTTC.